Shown below are 12 T cell receptor beta chains from a single sample sequenced in a study of blood T cell repertoires in COVID-19. Data came from immunoSEQ multiplex PCR; TCRdb stores just in-frame clones and leaves some out. The table has about 140,000 clones, nearly 80% seen once. Material: PBMCs or T cells enriched from blood (not recorded which). Receptors originate from a woman aged 45-59 years who had recovered from COVID-19.

V usage is TRBV9 and J usage is TRBJ2-1; 10 positions match TRBD2. Per the germline V gene, CDR1 is SGDLS and CDR2 is YYNGEE. J lost 3 bases, V lost 4 bases, and 7 bases had no gene match. This CDR3 has 16 amino acids. In nucleotides, the CDR3 is TGTGCCAGCAGCCGGGGGCTAGCGGGAGACTACAATGAGCAGTTCTTC. Its translation: CASSRGLAGDYNEQFF. Complete variable domain (other parts from reference TRBV9 and TRBJ2-1): DSGVTQTPKHLITATGQRVTLRCSPRSGDLSVYWYQQSLDQGLQFLIQYYNGEERAKGNILERFSAQQFPDLHSELNLSSLELGDSALYFCASSRGLAGDYNEQFFGPGTRLTVL.

The genes are TRBV7-2 and TRBJ1-2; TRBD1 might be the D (5 bases). V shed 0 bases and J shed 6 bases, with 20 bases lying between them. Germline CDR1 is SGHTA and CDR2 is FQGNSA. This CDR3 region has 17 residues. The CDR3 nucleotides are TGTGCCAGCAGCTTAGCGCTGGCGGCAGGGCAGGAGAATGGCTACACCTTC. It specifies CASSLALAAGQENGYTF.

The CDR3 here is CASSIGRRNTGELFF. The CDR3 DNA reads as TGTGCCAGTAGTATAGGAAGGAGGAACACCGGGGAGCTGTTTTTT. The rearrangement links TRBV19 to TRBJ2-2; D uncertain. The V gene lost 1 base and the J gene lost 1 base, with 7 bases spanning the gap. The germline V gene encodes CDR1 LNHDA and CDR2 SQIVND (reference sequence). The CDR3 has 15 residues.

This chain joins TRBV12-5 and TRBJ2-7, with TRBD2 identical over 12 bases. Germline trimming cut 5 bases from V and 5 bases from J; bases unmatched to any gene: 7. CDR1 LGHNT and CDR2 FRNRAP come from the germline V gene. The CDR3 is 15 residues long. The CDR3 sequence is CASGLGLAGLHEQYF. CDR3 in DNA: TGTGCTAGTGGTCTAGGACTAGCGGGACTTCACGAGCAGTACTTC.

This sequence joins TRBV6-5 and TRBJ2-7; TRBD2 aligns across 9 bases. The CDR3 is made up of 11 amino acids. CDR1 and CDR2 from the germline V gene are MNHEY and SVGAGI. V trimming: 7 bases; J trimming: 7 bases; junction bases outside the gene matches: 2. In DNA form, the CDR3 reads TGTGCCAGCACCGCGGGGGGGGAGCAGTACTTC. It codes for CASTAGGEQYF.

A single count supports this clone. The chain carries TRBV19 and TRBJ2-6; tentative D call: TRBD1 (5 bases). V lost 5 bases and J 0 bases, leaving 8 bases between the germline ends. This CDR3 spans 15 amino acids. The germline V gene has CDR1 LNHDA and CDR2 SQIVND (reference sequence). The CDR3 is CASSVQGSGANVLTF. Written as DNA, the CDR3 is TGTGCCAGTAGTGTTCAGGGCTCTGGGGCCAACGTCCTGACTTTC.

The genes are TRBV6-5 and TRBJ1-2, with TRBD1 matching 8 bases. CDR3 length equals 15 residues. CDR1 MNHEY and CDR2 SVGAGI come from the germline V gene. V shed 5 bases and J 4 bases; nucleotides not matched to a gene: 9. DNA of the CDR3: TGTGCCAGCAGTCGACGGACAGGGAGCTTCTATGGCTACACCTTC. Translating it yields CASSRRTGSFYGYTF.

The chain couples TRBV7-9 to TRBJ2-7, with TRBD1 identical over 7 bases. Looked up from germline, CDR1 is SEHNR and CDR2 is FQNEAQ (reference sequence). V shed 5 bases and J 3 bases; nucleotides not matched to a gene: 4. The CDR3 loop spans 13 amino acids. The CDR3 bases are TGTGCCAGCAGCCCACAGGGGTACTACGAGCAGTACTTC. It codes for CASSPQGYYEQYF.

This chain links TRBV5-1 with TRBJ2-7; 8 bases are shared with TRBD2. Trimming took 3 bases from V and 2 from J; bases not matched to a gene: 7. The CDR3 spans 15 residues. CDR1 and CDR2 (germline): SGHRS, YFSETQ. The CDR3, as DNA: TGCGCCAGCAGCTCGGTAGCGGGATTAGCCTACGAGCAGTACTTC. Protein sequence: CASSSVAGLAYEQYF.

The chain carries TRBV6-1 and TRBJ2-1; TRBD2 aligns across 11 bases. V shed 4 bases and J 8 bases; nucleotides not matched to a gene: 16. Germline V lookup: CDR1 MNHNS, CDR2 SASEGT. This CDR3 comprises 18 residues. The CDR3 region is CASSVNSGTSGPGDEQFF. The CDR3 DNA sequence: TGTGCCAGCAGTGTCAATTCCGGGACTAGCGGTCCCGGTGATGAGCAGTTCTTC.

The chain employs TRBV11-2 and TRBJ2-7, with 9 bases that match TRBD1. This CDR3 has 15 residues. The V and J ends lost 5 bases and 5 bases, in that order; junction bases with no gene match: 10. Germline CDR1 is SGHAT and CDR2 is FQNNGV. CDR3 sequence (DNA): TGTGCCAGCAGCCCCGTGGGGACAGGGAGAGACGAGCAGTACTTC. Residues: CASSPVGTGRDEQYF.

The V call is TRBV6-5, the J call TRBJ1-2, with TRBD1 matching 8 bases. Per germline, CDR1 MNHEY and CDR2 SVGAGI. Trimming took 2 bases from V and 7 from J; bases not matched to a gene: 6. The CDR3 runs 14 residues. CDR3: CASSYTLGQGGYTF. CDR3 sequence (DNA): TGTGCCAGCAGTTACACCCTAGGACAGGGTGGCTACACCTTC.